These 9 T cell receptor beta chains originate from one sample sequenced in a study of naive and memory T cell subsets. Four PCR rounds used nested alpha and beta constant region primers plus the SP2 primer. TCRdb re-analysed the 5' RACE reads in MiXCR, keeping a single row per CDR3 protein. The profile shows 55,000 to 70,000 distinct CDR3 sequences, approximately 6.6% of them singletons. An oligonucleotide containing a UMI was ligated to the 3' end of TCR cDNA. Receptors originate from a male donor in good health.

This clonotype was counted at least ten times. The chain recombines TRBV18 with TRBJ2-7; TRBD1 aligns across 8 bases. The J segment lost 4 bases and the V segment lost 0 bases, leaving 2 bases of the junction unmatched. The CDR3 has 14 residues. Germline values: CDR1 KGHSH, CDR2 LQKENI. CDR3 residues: CASSPPDREYEQYF. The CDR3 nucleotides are TGTGCCAGCTCACCACCGGACAGGGAGTACGAGCAGTACTTC.

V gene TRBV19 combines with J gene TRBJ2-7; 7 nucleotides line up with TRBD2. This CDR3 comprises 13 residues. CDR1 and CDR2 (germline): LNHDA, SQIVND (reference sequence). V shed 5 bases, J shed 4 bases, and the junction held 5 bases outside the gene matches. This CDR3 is CASSAGTTYEQYF. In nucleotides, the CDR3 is TGTGCCAGTAGTGCCGGGACTACATACGAGCAGTACTTC. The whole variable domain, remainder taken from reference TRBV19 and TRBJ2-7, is DGGITQSPKYLFRKEGQNVTLSCEQNLNHDAMYWYRQDPGQGLRLIYYSQIVNDFQKGDIAEGYSVSREKKESFPLTVTSAQKNPTAFYLCASSAGTTYEQYFGPGTRLTVT.

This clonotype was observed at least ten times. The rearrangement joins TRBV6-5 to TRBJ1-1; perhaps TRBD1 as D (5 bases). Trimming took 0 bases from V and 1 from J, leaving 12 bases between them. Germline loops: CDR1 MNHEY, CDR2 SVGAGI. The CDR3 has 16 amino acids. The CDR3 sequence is CASSYSRGRRNTEAFF. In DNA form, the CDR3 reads TGTGCCAGCAGTTACTCGAGGGGTCGTAGGAACACTGAAGCTTTCTTT.

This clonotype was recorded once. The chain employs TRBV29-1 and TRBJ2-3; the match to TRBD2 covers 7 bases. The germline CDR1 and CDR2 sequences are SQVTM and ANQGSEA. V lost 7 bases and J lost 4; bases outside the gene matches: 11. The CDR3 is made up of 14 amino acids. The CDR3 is CSALTGGGADTQYF. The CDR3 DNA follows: TGCAGCGCCTTGACTGGCGGGGGAGCAGATACGCAGTATTTT.

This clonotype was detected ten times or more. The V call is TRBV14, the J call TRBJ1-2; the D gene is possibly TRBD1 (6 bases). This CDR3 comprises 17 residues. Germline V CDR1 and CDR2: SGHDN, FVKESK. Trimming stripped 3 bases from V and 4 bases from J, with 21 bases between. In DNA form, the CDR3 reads TGTGCCAGCAGCCAGAAATCGGGGACATACCAGCTCTATGGCTACACCTTC. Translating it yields CASSQKSGTYQLYGYTF.

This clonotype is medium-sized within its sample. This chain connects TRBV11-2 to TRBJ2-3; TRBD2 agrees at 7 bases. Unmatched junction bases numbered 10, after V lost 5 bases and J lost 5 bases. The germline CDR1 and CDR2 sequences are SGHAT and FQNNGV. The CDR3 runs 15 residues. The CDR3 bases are TGTGCCAGCAGCATAGGCGGGGGTGTAGGAGATACGCAGTATTTT. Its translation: CASSIGGGVGDTQYF.

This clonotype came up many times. CDR3 sequence reads: CASSWTSGALTGELFF. DNA for the CDR3: TGTGCCAGCAGCTGGACTAGCGGGGCACTAACCGGGGAGCTGTTTTTT. The chain combines TRBV12-3 or TRBV12-4 with TRBJ2-2; 12 bases map to TRBD2. The trim removed 6 bases at V and 5 bases at J, leaving 7 bases unmatched. The CDR3 totals 16 residues.

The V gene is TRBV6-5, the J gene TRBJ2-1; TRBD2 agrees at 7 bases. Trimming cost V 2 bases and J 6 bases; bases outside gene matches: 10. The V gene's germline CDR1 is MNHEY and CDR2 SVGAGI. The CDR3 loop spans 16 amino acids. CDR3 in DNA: TGTGCCAGCAGTTACGTCCGGCTAGCGGAGAGCAATGAGCAGTTCTTC. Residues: CASSYVRLAESNEQFF.

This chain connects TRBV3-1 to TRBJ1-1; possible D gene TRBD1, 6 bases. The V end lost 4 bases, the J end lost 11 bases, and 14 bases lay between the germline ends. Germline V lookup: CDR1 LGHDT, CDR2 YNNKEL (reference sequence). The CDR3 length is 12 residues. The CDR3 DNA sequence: TGTGCCAGCAGCCCAGACAGGTTACTTGCTTTCTTT. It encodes CASSPDRLLAFF.